The present T cell receptor (beta chain) was sequenced within a study of cytomegalovirus exposure and HLA in healthy donors. PCR employed 60 Vbeta and 13 Jbeta primers. Repertoires were generated with immunoSEQ multiplex PCR, while TCRdb's copy carries only in-frame clones and drops some. The data contain 200,000 or so clones, roughly 90% of them seen just once; the ten biggest clones take up around 0.25%. The study's findings and limits: In vitro checks showed that a few CMV-associated chains really do target CMV antigens. Later analysis showed TCR association rates varying by HLA locus, highest for DRB1 and lowest for HLA-C.

CDR3 size: 15 residues. The junction had 11 bases not matched to a gene; V was cut back by 4 bases and J by 6 bases. The germline CDR1 and CDR2 sequences are SGDLS and YYNGEE. This clone turned up a few times. Its antigen remains unidentified. The specimen was PBMCs. The chain couples TRBV9 to TRBJ1-1, with 8 bases matching TRBD1. The TCR was taken from a girl in the first two years of life in good health and CMV-seronegative. The CDR3 DNA sequence: TGTGCCAGCAGCCCTCCAAGAGGACAGGGCGCTGAAGCTTTCTTT. Translation: CASSPPRGQGAEAFF.